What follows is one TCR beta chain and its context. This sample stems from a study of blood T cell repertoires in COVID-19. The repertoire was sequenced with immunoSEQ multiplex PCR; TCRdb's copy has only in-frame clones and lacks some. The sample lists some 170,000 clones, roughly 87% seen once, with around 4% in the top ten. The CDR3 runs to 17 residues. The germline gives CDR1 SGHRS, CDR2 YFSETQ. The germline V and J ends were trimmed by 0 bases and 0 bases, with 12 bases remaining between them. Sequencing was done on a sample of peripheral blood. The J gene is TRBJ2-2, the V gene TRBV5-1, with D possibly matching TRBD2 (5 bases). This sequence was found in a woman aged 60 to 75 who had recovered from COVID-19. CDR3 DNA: TGCGCCAGCAGCTTGGCGGGGTCCCTGGCGAACACCGGGGAGCTGTTTTTT. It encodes CASSLAGSLANTGELFF.